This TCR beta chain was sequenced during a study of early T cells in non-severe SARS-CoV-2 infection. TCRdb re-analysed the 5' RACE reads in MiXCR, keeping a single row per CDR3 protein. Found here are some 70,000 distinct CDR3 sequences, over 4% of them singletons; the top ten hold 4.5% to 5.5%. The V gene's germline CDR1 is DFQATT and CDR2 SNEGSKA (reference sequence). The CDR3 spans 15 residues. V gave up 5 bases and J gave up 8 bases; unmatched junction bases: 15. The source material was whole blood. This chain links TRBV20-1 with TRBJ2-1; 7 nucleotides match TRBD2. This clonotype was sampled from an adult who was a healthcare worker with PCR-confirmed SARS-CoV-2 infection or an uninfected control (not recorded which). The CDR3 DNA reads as TGCAGTGCTCGCTCTTCCCCGACTAGCAGGGATGAGCAGTTCTTC. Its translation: CSARSSPTSRDEQFF.